The T cell receptor (beta chain) under discussion was sequenced for a study of glioma-infiltrating T cells after dendritic cell vaccination. As for the study in general: Glioblastoma patients came from Phase I and II dendritic cell vaccination trials. Autologous tumor lysate was loaded overnight onto monocyte-derived dendritic cells grown about seven days with IL-4 and GM-CSF.

Study observations and caveats: No direct clonality-survival link was found; a diverse polyclonal response may matter.

Assay used: immunoSEQ multiplex PCR; TCRdb lists only in-frame clones, some missing. The sample includes more than 85,000 clones, roughly 90% of them seen just once. Time point specified: after dendritic cell vaccination, including at tumor progression/relapse. PBMC sampling occurred before vaccination, two weeks after the third dose, and at progression. Per germline, CDR1 LNHDA and CDR2 SQIVND (reference sequence). The trim removed 10 bases at V and 1 base at J, leaving 13 bases unmatched. This CDR3 is 16 amino acids long. For this clone: The target antigen is unknown.

This clonotype was obtained from a human donor with glioblastoma. The chain uses TRBV19 and TRBJ1-5, with TRBD1 identical over 7 bases. The sequencing used blood, collected after dendritic cell vaccination. The CDR3 DNA reads as TGTGCCACACACAACAGACAGGGTCGGAGCAATCAGCCCCAGCATTTT. This encodes CATHNRQGRSNQPQHF.